The T cell receptor (beta chain) described here comes from a study of CD8+ T cells in alopecia areata (dated by TCRdb to 2017 to 2018). Looking at the study overall: High-throughput TCRbeta sequencing was used to examine T cell clonal expansion in alopecia areata in both the C3H/HeJ mouse model and human patients. Human TCRbeta sequencing covered scalp tissue and sorted CD4+ and CD8+ peripheral blood T cells from patchy and totalis/universalis alopecia areata patients and healthy controls. Scalp clonality was compared among normal scalp (n=4), patchy alopecia areata scalp (n=8), and alopecia totalis/universalis scalp (n=8). RNA was extracted with the PAXgene miRNA kit for fixed scalp, the miRNeasy kit for PBMCs, and the RNeasy kit for mouse skin. Amplification of TCRbeta CDR3 regions was done by immunoSEQ multiplex PCR using 35 Vbeta forward primers and 13 Jbeta reverse primers.

On this clone itself: Its antigen remains unidentified. No much larger clonotype is one base removed from it; base qualities were not supplied.

The full study reports these points: Lesional scalp, especially in alopecia totalis/universalis, showed higher clonality and more expanded CD8+ clones than normal scalp, suggesting antigenic drive. Shared TCR sequences between patients were less evident than in mice, which may be partly attributable to HLA diversity in the patient population. Scalp TCR repertoire analysis is complicated because resident alphabeta T cells in normal human skin are also sequenced, whereas mouse skin is dominated by gammadelta T cells.

Lesional scalp punch biopsies and peripheral blood were obtained from alopecia areata patients. After PBMCs were isolated by density centrifugation and stained for CD3, CD4 and CD8, a FACSAria was used to sort CD4+ and CD8+ T cells. Untreated alopecia areata patients were recruited as part of a multicenter biomarker study. For about five biomarker-study patients, blood CD8+ T cells were further sorted into NKG2D-low and NKG2D-high fractions. Measured from the cysteine to the phenylalanine, the CDR3 is 14 residues long. Only the CDR3 DNA is retained, 42 bases long and in frame from the first base. From V the trimming removes 5 bases and from J it removes 7 bases, while the gene matches leave 5 bases of the junction unaccounted for. CDR1 and CDR2, per the germline V gene (reference sequence), are MNHNY and SVGAGI. The library was generated by the immunoSEQ multiplex PCR assay. RNA was extracted from all samples and reverse transcribed into cDNA, which served as template for TCR sequencing. First-strand cDNA was synthesized using SuperScript III with a 2:1 mix of oligo-dT and random hexamers. A synthetic immune receptor repertoire was used to assess amplification bias, and residual bias was removed computationally. As for the original processing: After raw reads were preprocessed to remove errors, the CDR3 was defined following IMGT conventions as running from the conserved cysteine to phenylalanine. Clonality was computed by normalizing Shannon entropy by log2 of the number of productive unique TCRs and subtracting the result from 1. Scalp TCRbeta sequences were cross-referenced with sorted blood CD4 and CD8 repertoires so that the CD4 or CD8 identity of scalp clones could be inferred. The source is immuneACCESS, and TCRdb retained only in-frame sequences with V and J called. Part of the clones is not carried over; for the studies checked, unresolved V genes explain less than half of this, and the remainder is unexplained. V, J and clone size derive from that table, while D and trimming were established from the DNA sequence. The sample table holds about 110,000 clones, of which approximately 61% were seen once. The ten largest make up about 23% of the sample.

The rearranged chain carries TRBV6-6 and TRBJ2-1; TRBD1 agrees with 10 junctional bases. The clonotype comes from a human donor with alopecia areata. Sequencing input: NKG2D-low CD8+ T cells sorted from blood. The sample's cell subset or site label is to be understood as: sorted CD8+ NKG2D-low blood T cells. The DNA reads as follows: TGTGCCAGCAGTCCCGGGACAGGGGTGAATGAGCAGTTCTTC. Its protein product is CASSPGTGVNEQFF.